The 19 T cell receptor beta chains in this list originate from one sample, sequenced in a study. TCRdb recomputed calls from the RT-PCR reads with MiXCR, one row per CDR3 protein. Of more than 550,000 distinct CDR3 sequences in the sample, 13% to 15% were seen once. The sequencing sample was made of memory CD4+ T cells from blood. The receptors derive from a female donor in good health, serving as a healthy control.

The CDR3 reads CASSPRAHGETQYF. CDR3 coding DNA: TGTGCCAGCAGCCCTCGGGCGCACGGAGAGACCCAGTACTTC. The V call is TRBV7-2, the J call TRBJ2-5; no definite D call. Germline assignment: CDR1 SGHTA and CDR2 FQGNSA. The CDR3 runs 14 residues. V lost 5 bases and J lost 4, with 14 bases in between.

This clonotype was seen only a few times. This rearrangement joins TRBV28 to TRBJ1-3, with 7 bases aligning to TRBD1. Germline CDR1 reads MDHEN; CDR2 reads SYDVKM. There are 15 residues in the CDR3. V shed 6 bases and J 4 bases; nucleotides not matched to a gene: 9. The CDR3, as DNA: TGTGCCAGCAGGCCATCGACGGGACAGGGAAACACCATATATTTT. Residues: CASRPSTGQGNTIYF.

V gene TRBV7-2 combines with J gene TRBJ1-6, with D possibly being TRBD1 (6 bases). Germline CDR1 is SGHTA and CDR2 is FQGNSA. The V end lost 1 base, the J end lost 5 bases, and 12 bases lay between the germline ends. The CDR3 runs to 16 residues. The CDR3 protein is CASSLESGANNSPLHF. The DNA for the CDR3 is TGTGCCAGCAGCTTAGAGTCAGGGGCCAATAATTCACCCCTCCACTTT.

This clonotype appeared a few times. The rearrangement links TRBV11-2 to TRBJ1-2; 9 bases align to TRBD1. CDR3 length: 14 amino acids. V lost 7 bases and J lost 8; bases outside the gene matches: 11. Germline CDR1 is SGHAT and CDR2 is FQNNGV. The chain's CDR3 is CASTRNRGPEGYTF. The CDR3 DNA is TGTGCCAGCACCAGAAACAGGGGGCCAGAGGGCTACACCTTC.

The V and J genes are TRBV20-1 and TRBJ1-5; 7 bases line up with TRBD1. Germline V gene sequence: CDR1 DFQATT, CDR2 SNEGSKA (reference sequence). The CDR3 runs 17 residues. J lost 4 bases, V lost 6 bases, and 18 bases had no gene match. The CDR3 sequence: CSAQPVDRASSNQPQHF. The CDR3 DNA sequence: TGCAGTGCCCAACCTGTCGACAGGGCTAGCTCGAATCAGCCCCAGCATTTT.

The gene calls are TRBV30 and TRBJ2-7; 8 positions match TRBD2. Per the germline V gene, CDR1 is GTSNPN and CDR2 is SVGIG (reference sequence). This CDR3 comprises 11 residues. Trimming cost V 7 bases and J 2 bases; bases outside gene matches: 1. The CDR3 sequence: CASGLAYEQYF. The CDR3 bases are TGTGCCTCGGGACTAGCCTACGAGCAGTACTTC. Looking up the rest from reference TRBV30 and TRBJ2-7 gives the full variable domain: SQTIHQWPATLVQPVGSPLSLECTVEGTSNPNLYWYRQAAGRGLQLLFYSVGIGQISSEVPQNLSASRPQDRQFILSSKKLLLSDSGFYLCASGLAYEQYFGPGTRLTVT.

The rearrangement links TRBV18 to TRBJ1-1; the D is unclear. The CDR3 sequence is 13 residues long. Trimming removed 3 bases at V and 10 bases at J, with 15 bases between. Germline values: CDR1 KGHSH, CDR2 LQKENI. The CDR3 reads CASSPSSEVGAFF. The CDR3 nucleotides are TGTGCCAGCTCACCTTCCAGTGAAGTGGGAGCTTTCTTT.

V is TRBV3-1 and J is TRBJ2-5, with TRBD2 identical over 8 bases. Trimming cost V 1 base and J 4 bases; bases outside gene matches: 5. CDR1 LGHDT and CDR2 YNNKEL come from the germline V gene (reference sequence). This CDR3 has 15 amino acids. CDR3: CASSQAGGGRETQYF. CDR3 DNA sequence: TGTGCCAGCAGCCAAGCCGGGGGGGGAAGAGAGACCCAGTACTTC.

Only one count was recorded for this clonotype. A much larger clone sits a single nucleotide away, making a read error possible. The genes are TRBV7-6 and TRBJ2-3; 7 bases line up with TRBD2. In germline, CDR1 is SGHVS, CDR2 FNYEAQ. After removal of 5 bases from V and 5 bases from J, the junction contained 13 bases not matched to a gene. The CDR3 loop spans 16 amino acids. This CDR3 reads CASSPLLAGRGDTQYF. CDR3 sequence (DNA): TGTGCCAGCAGCCCCCTATTAGCGGGCCGGGGAGATACGCAGTATTTT.

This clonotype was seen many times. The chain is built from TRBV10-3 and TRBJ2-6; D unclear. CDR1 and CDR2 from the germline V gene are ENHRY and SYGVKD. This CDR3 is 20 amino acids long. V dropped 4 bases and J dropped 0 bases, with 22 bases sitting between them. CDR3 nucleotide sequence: TGTGCCATCAGTGGCCCCATGGCTGGGATAGTCGACTCTGGGGCCAACGTCCTGACTTTC. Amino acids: CAISGPMAGIVDSGANVLTF.

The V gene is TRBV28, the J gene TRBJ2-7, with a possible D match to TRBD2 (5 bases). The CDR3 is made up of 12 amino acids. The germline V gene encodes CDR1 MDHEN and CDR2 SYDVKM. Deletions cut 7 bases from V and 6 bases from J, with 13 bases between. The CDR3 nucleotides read TGTGCCAGCACCGCGGGCCCTATCGAGCAGTACTTC. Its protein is CASTAGPIEQYF.

This CDR3 reads CASSVLAGWTDTQYF. For the CDR3, the DNA is TGTGCCAGCAGCGTTCTAGCGGGATGGACAGATACGCAGTATTTT. This sequence joins TRBV14 and TRBJ2-3, with 9 positions matching TRBD2. Germline CDR1 and CDR2: SGHDN and FVKESK. Trimming removed 5 bases from V and 3 bases from J; junction bases left unmatched: 6. The CDR3 is made up of 15 amino acids.

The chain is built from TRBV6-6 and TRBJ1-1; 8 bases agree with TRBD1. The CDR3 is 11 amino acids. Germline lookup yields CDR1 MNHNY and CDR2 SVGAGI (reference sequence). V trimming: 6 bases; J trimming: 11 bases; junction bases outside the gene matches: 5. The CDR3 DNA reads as TGTGCCAGCAGCGGACAGGGAACGGCTTTCTTT. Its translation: CASSGQGTAFF.

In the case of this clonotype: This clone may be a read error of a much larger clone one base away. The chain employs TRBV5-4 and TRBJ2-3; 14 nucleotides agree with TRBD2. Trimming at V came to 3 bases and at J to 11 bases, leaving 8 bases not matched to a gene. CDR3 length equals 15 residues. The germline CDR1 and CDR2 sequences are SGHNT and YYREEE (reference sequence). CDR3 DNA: TGTGCCAGCAGCTCCGGACTAGCGGGAGGACATATGCAGTATTTT. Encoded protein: CASSSGLAGGHMQYF.

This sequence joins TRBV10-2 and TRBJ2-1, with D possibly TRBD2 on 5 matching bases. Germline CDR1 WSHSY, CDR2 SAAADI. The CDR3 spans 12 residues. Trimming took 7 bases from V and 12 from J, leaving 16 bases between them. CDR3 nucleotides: TGCGCCAGCACGGACCTGGCGGGCTTGCAGTTCTTC. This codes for CASTDLAGLQFF.

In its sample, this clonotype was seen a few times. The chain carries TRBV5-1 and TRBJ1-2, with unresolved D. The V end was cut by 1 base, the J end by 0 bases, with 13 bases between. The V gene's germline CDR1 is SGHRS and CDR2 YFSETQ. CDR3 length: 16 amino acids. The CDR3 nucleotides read TGCGCCAGCAGCTTGACTTCAGGCCCGACTAACTATGGCTACACCTTC. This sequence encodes CASSLTSGPTNYGYTF.

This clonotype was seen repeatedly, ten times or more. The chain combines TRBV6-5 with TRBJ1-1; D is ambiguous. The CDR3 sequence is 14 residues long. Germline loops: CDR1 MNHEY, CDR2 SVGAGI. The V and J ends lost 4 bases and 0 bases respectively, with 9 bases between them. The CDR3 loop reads CASSSPRMNTEAFF. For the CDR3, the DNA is TGTGCCAGCAGTTCCCCGCGAATGAACACTGAAGCTTTCTTT.

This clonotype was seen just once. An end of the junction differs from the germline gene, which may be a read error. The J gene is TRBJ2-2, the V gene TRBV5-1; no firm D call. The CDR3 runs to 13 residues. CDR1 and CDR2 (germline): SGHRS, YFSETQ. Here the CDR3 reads CDSSLPDTGELFF. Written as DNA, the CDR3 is TGCGACAGCAGCCTGCCAGACACCGGGGAGCTGTTTTTT.

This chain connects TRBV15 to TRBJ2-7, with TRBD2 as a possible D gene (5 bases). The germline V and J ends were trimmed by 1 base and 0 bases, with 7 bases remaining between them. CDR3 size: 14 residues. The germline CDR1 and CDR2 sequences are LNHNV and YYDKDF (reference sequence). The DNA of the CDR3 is TGTGCCACCAGCAGAGCGGGAAGCTCCTACGAGCAGTACTTC. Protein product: CATSRAGSSYEQYF.